This is a list of T cell receptor beta chains from one sample in a study of shared T cell receptors in the human thymus. Sequencing was performed with immunoSEQ multiplex PCR; in TCRdb, only in-frame clones are kept and a portion is missing. The sample gives about 660,000 clones, roughly 90% of which show up once; 0.0085% to 0.012% is in the top ten. These data were likewise used in another study, on human thymus T cells.

Sequenced material: thymocytes. These receptors originate from a boy younger than two with a congenital heart defect. The CDR3 runs from the conserved cysteine through the conserved F or W. Each record gives: clone size, J gene, D gene, V gene, CDR3 protein. The D gene is left open where the match is weak. Size values are once, few and many counts, or a class for expanded clones, and some rows have none.

clone size: NA
J gene: TRBJ2-6
D gene: TRBD1
V gene: TRBV23-1
CDR3 protein: CASSRVTGTSGANVLTF

clone size: few
J gene: TRBJ2-7
D gene: TRBD2
V gene: TRBV28
CDR3 protein: CASSAPGLAGSYEQYF

clone size: NA
J gene: TRBJ1-5
D gene: NA
V gene: TRBV28
CDR3 protein: CASSPPADSPNQPQHF

clone size: NA
J gene: TRBJ2-5
D gene: NA
V gene: TRBV30
CDR3 protein: CAWILAPKTQYF

clone size: NA
J gene: TRBJ2-2
D gene: NA
V gene: TRBV7-9
CDR3 protein: CASSLGLRQGNTGELFF

clone size: NA
J gene: TRBJ1-3
D gene: NA
V gene: TRBV13
CDR3 protein: CASSRGQSKGKEERTNTIYF

clone size: NA
J gene: TRBJ2-7
D gene: NA
V gene: TRBV21-1
CDR3 protein: CASSIVAGEAYEQYF

clone size: once
J gene: TRBJ2-3
D gene: NA
V gene: TRBV27
CDR3 protein: CASSSGDTQYF

clone size: NA
J gene: TRBJ2-5
D gene: NA
V gene: TRBV5-4
CDR3 protein: CASSTGQPPETQYF

clone size: once
J gene: TRBJ1-2
D gene: NA
V gene: TRBV5-1
CDR3 protein: CASSLGQSSYGYTF

clone size: NA
J gene: TRBJ1-1
D gene: NA
V gene: TRBV30
CDR3 protein: CAWIMGGRSEAFF

clone size: NA
J gene: TRBJ1-1
D gene: NA
V gene: TRBV19
CDR3 protein: CASSVAAGMNTEAFF

clone size: NA
J gene: TRBJ2-7
D gene: TRBD1
V gene: TRBV6-1
CDR3 protein: CASSEADRGEPYEQYF

clone size: NA
J gene: TRBJ2-5
D gene: TRBD1
V gene: TRBV29-1
CDR3 protein: CSVAPVTGEETQYF

clone size: few
J gene: TRBJ1-3
D gene: NA
V gene: TRBV19
CDR3 protein: CATMGPRSGNTIYF

clone size: NA
J gene: TRBJ2-3
D gene: TRBD2
V gene: TRBV7-6
CDR3 protein: CASSFSGASGGTDTQYF

clone size: NA
J gene: TRBJ2-4
D gene: TRBD2
V gene: TRBV11-2
CDR3 protein: CASSLRGASGSVAKNIQYF

clone size: NA
J gene: TRBJ1-2
D gene: NA
V gene: TRBV18
CDR3 protein: CASSPLLEVSFYGYTF

clone size: once
J gene: TRBJ1-1
D gene: NA
V gene: TRBV2
CDR3 protein: CASSAQGLNTEAFF

clone size: NA
J gene: TRBJ2-7
D gene: NA
V gene: TRBV5-4
CDR3 protein: CASSWDGEYEQYF

clone size: NA
J gene: TRBJ2-1
D gene: TRBD2
V gene: TRBV7-2
CDR3 protein: CASSLGTSGRSYNEQFF

clone size: NA
J gene: TRBJ1-3
D gene: NA
V gene: TRBV9
CDR3 protein: CASSYSGRIIGNTIYF

clone size: NA
J gene: TRBJ2-1
D gene: TRBD2
V gene: TRBV11-3
CDR3 protein: CASSFLSGSSYNEQFF

clone size: NA
J gene: TRBJ2-7
D gene: NA
V gene: TRBV7-3
CDR3 protein: CASSLTGGESSYEQYF

clone size: NA
J gene: TRBJ2-5
D gene: NA
V gene: TRBV6-6
CDR3 protein: CASRALTGLRYF

clone size: NA
J gene: TRBJ2-4
D gene: TRBD2
V gene: TRBV2
CDR3 protein: CASRGTSGSLGNIQYF

clone size: NA
J gene: TRBJ2-7
D gene: TRBD2
V gene: TRBV10-3
CDR3 protein: CAIGGGVNAYEQYF

clone size: NA
J gene: TRBJ2-2
D gene: NA
V gene: TRBV6-5
CDR3 protein: CASSLPEDGELFF

clone size: once
J gene: TRBJ1-6
D gene: NA
V gene: TRBV27
CDR3 protein: CASSSGGPLHF

clone size: NA
J gene: TRBJ2-3
D gene: TRBD2
V gene: TRBV5-1
CDR3 protein: CASSLALLAGVRGPGTDTQYF

clone size: NA
J gene: TRBJ2-7
D gene: NA
V gene: TRBV15
CDR3 protein: CATSPPFYGSPSYEQYF

clone size: NA
J gene: TRBJ2-7
D gene: NA
V gene: TRBV5-4
CDR3 protein: CASSFGGRREQYF

clone size: few
J gene: TRBJ1-5
D gene: NA
V gene: TRBV6-6
CDR3 protein: CASRQGSNQPQHF

clone size: NA
J gene: TRBJ1-5
D gene: NA
V gene: TRBV10-1
CDR3 protein: CASSESRGQPQHF

clone size: NA
J gene: TRBJ1-1
D gene: NA
V gene: TRBV5-6
CDR3 protein: CASSLGGPMNTEAFF

clone size: NA
J gene: TRBJ1-3
D gene: NA
V gene: TRBV5-6
CDR3 protein: CASSLDRASGNTIYF

clone size: NA
J gene: TRBJ2-5
D gene: TRBD2
V gene: TRBV15
CDR3 protein: CATSRARTSGALQETQYF

clone size: NA
J gene: TRBJ2-7
D gene: NA
V gene: TRBV19
CDR3 protein: CASRPGSGEQYF

clone size: NA
J gene: TRBJ1-5
D gene: NA
V gene: TRBV28
CDR3 protein: CASNPPRGVVEGHQPQHF

clone size: NA
J gene: TRBJ2-1
D gene: NA
V gene: TRBV5-6
CDR3 protein: CASSSSTTEDEQFF

clone size: NA
J gene: TRBJ1-4
D gene: NA
V gene: TRBV4-3
CDR3 protein: CASSQEGGGFNEKLFF

clone size: NA
J gene: TRBJ1-1
D gene: TRBD1
V gene: TRBV4-1
CDR3 protein: CASSQGFRDRNTEAFF

clone size: NA
J gene: TRBJ1-2
D gene: NA
V gene: TRBV5-1
CDR3 protein: CASSDTGYRYGYTF

clone size: NA
J gene: TRBJ2-7
D gene: TRBD1
V gene: TRBV28
CDR3 protein: CASSLQGPPYEQYF

clone size: NA
J gene: TRBJ2-7
D gene: TRBD2
V gene: TRBV7-9
CDR3 protein: CASSLGGLAGEDEQYF

clone size: NA
J gene: TRBJ2-1
D gene: NA
V gene: TRBV2
CDR3 protein: CASSPLPGAYNEQFF

clone size: NA
J gene: TRBJ2-2
D gene: NA
V gene: TRBV5-6
CDR3 protein: CASSRHRLESIGELFF

clone size: NA
J gene: TRBJ2-7
D gene: TRBD1
V gene: TRBV4-3
CDR3 protein: CASSQESPEGAASYEQYF

clone size: NA
J gene: TRBJ2-1
D gene: TRBD2
V gene: TRBV11-2
CDR3 protein: CASSLFRLAGDNEQFF

clone size: NA
J gene: TRBJ2-3
D gene: TRBD2
V gene: TRBV10-1
CDR3 protein: CASSESGSGMGDTQYF

clone size: once
J gene: TRBJ2-7
D gene: NA
V gene: TRBV7-2
CDR3 protein: CASSPFADRAYEQYF

clone size: NA
J gene: TRBJ2-1
D gene: TRBD2
V gene: TRBV5-1
CDR3 protein: CASSLASGRGDEQFF

clone size: NA
J gene: TRBJ2-7
D gene: NA
V gene: TRBV18
CDR3 protein: CASSPEGTPGGRQYF

clone size: NA
J gene: TRBJ1-5
D gene: TRBD1
V gene: TRBV4-3
CDR3 protein: CASSQGYRTGGAQRDQPQHF